Below, one TCR beta chain is given with its context. The clone's antigen remains unknown. Per-base qualities were not stored, and no clone one base away is much larger. These data originate in a study of blood T cell repertoires in COVID-19 (TCRdb year 2020). Background on the whole study: Samples covering the acute and convalescent phases of COVID-19 were provided by collaborators in the United States, Italy and Spain. A freely available public database, intended as a resource for researchers studying the immune response to SARS-CoV-2, is where the repertoires were released. Sample metadata almost always included a de-identified subject ID, COVID-19 status, age in years and sex. Where available, HLA class I and class II types were obtained from metadata supplied by the sample provider rather than from assay-based typing. The dataset comprised deeply sampled blood TCRbeta repertoires from subjects exposed to, actively infected with, or recovered from COVID-19. The prospective study material was composed of cDNA or gDNA derived from T cells, B-cell-depleted T cells, or PBMCs. Samples were obtained from the ongoing ImmuneRACE study (first 160 participants) and from some 1,200 subjects provided by 6 global collaborators. Results and caveats for the whole study, not just this receptor: How much clinical and demographic metadata was included differed by source and by participant, and the metadata was provided uncurated.

Clipping removes 6 bases from V and 8 bases from J, with 15 as the unmatched junction base count. The CDR3 numbers 15 residues from cysteine through phenylalanine. CDR3 DNA only is kept here, 45 bases in frame from base 1. The germline V gene sets CDR1 to SQVTM and CDR2 to ANQGSEA. Enrolling through a virtual design, the prospective study's participants ranged in age from roughly 18 to 90 years and lived across some 23 United States geographic areas. In the prospective study, participants were assigned to cohorts based on the clinical history participants reported in a screening survey and a study questionnaire. For ImmuneRACE Cohort 3, a participant was defined as recovered based on two consecutive negative NP/OP PCR tests, clearance by a healthcare professional, or resolution of symptoms. In the prospective study, mobile phlebotomists collected whole blood, serum and a nasopharyngeal or oropharyngeal swab from each participant. Participants in the prospective study had the option to provide additional blood draws and questionnaires over a roughly 2-month period. Prospective study blood samples were shipped either frozen or at room temperature before DNA extraction.

TCRbeta CDR3 regions were amplified from genomic DNA using the immunoSEQ Assay, a bias-controlled multiplex PCR. As for the authors' bioinformatics: Nucleated cell counts per sample were estimated from amplification of reference gene primers within the assay. To quantify the absolute abundance of each unique TCRbeta CDR3 rearrangement, sequence reads were collapsed and filtered. For each sample, productive Simpson clonality was calculated by taking the square root of Simpson's diversity index across productive rearrangements. TCRdb's version of the immuneACCESS table is confined to in-frame rearrangements and falls short of the full clone set. An unresolved V gene accounts for under half of the shortfall where checked; the remainder is of unknown origin. The V and J calls and clone size are taken from that table; D and trimming were inferred from the DNA. Recorded for this sample are 250,000 to 350,000 clones; 80% to 90% of them occurred a single time. More than 4% of the sample lies in the top ten.

Sequencing used PBMCs or T cells enriched from blood (not recorded which). The chain links TRBV29-1 with TRBJ1-4, with 7 central nucleotides matching TRBD1. The TCR originated in a woman in her thirties who had recovered from COVID-19. The CDR3 is CSVVTLEGAGEKLFF. The nucleotide sequence is TGCAGCGTAGTCACCCTTGAGGGGGCAGGAGAAAAACTGTTTTTT.